The clone carrying this TCR beta chain was seen more than once but under ten times. This CDR3 is also generated by other DNA sequences in the sample. V dropped 6 bases and J dropped 7; count of bases not matched to a gene: 6. CDR1 MDHEN and CDR2 SYDVKM come from the germline V gene. CDR3 size: 14 residues. The sample is drawn from a study of radiotherapy plus CTLA-4 blockade in lung cancer. The wider study: Disease control was present in roughly 29% of patients, and objective responses in around 18%.

The method was immunoSEQ multiplex PCR; TCRdb's version includes in-frame clones alone and lacks a portion of them. In the table there are 90,000 to 100,000 clones, around 74% of which are singletons. Lung cancer patients with chemo-refractory metastatic non-small-cell disease were given focal radiation plus CTLA-4 blockade with ipilimumab. This receptor was obtained from a human donor with non-small cell lung cancer who had a partial response to radiotherapy plus ipilimumab. Some clones in this sample may be carry-over from other donors' samples. Sample: peripheral blood, taken from a patient treated with radiotherapy plus ipilimumab. This chain uses TRBV28 with TRBJ1-4; 9 bases match TRBD1. CDR3 nucleotides: TGTGCCAGCAGCTCGGGACAGGGAGGTGAAAAACTGTTTTTT. Protein: CASSSGQGGEKLFF.